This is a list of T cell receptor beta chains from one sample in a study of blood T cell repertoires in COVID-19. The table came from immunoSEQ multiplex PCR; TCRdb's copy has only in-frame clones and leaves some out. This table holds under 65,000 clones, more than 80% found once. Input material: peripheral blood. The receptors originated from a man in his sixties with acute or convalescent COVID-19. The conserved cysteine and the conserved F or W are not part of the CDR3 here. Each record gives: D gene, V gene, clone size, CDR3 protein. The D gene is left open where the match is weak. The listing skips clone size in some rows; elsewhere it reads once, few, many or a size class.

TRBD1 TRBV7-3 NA ASSLTGGTGGIYTGELF
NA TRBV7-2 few ASGPRGYNEQF
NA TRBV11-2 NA ASSDRVGGNIQY
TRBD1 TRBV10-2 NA ASTDRQGRYNEQF
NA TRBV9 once ASSVEATRRGEQF
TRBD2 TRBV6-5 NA ASRLLATSTDTQY
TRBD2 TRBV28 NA ASSATDLGRAPYEQY
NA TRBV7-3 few ASSLGQYTDTQY
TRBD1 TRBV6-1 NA ASSDRTGLGSEQY
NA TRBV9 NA ASSVGGSGYT
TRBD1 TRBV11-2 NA ASRLGTGRLNTEAF
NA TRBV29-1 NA SAQTGGLNTEAF
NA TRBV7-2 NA ASSPAGSPYEQY
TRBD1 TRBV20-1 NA SASGGTGGNQPQH
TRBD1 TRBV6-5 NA ASYGQGPIYGYT
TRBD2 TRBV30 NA AWDPQGLVGNEQF
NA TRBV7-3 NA ASSLRDGSSYNEQF
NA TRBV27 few ASRDFNTEAF
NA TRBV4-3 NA ASSQGEVGAYEQY
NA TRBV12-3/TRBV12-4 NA ASSLQGNYGYT
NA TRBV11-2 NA ASSPMRSSGNTIY
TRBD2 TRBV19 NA ASSPRGSGTRNTGELF
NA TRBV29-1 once SVEGIGGAGYGYT
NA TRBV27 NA ASSLGGEGYGYT
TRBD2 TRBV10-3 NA AISAGAGSSYEQY